What follows describes a single T cell receptor beta chain. Its antigen is undetermined. The record originates from a study of metastatic and nonmetastatic thyroid tumors. Study-wide context: For malignant and benign thyroid patients, tumor or nodule tissue and blood were the sources whose repertoires were compared. Study results and limitations: In blood and tumor, TCR beta diversity was reportedly significantly higher in malignant thyroid tumors than in benign nodules.

All patients reached thyroid surgery having received no treatment beforehand. Authors' methods: Built for papillary thyroid cancer, a distant-metastasis classifier drew on CDR3 differences across clinicopathological groups. TCRdb reassembled clones from the PCR reads with MiXCR. The V and J calls and clone size come from TCRdb's table, not from the authors' own analysis. The sample includes roughly 34,000 clones, 33% of them seen just once. Input material: tumor tissue. The receptor comes from a female donor with papillary thyroid cancer or a benign thyroid nodule (not recorded which). Some clones in this sample may be carry-over from other donors' samples.

The CDR3 region is CASNLWGTEAFF. The CDR3 nucleotides read TGTGCCAGCAATCTATGGGGGACTGAAGCTTTCTTT. The gene calls are TRBV28 and TRBJ1-1; a weak D match, TRBD1 (5 bases). The CDR3 covers 12 residues. The germline gives CDR1 MDHEN, CDR2 SYDVKM. Trimming took off 7 bases at V and 5 bases at J, with 11 bases between the two ends.